What follows are 31 T cell receptor beta chains derived from one specimen sequenced in a study of vaccination effects on CD4 cells after COVID-19. Measured with immunoSEQ multiplex PCR; TCRdb has only the in-frame clones, and not every one. The table includes about 58,000 clones, about three quarters detected once. These receptors have no identified antigens. CD4+ T cells were isolated after about nine days of culture. The sequencing used CD4+ T cells from PBMCs cultured without peptide, collected before COVID-19 vaccination. The receptors stem from a human donor who received a COVID-19 vaccine.

This clone was counted once. The rearrangement links TRBV7-9 to TRBJ1-1; no definite D call. CDR3 size: 13 residues. V gave up 1 base and J gave up 7 bases, with 10 bases separating them. The germline gives CDR1 SEHNR, CDR2 FQNEAQ (reference sequence). CDR3 DNA sequence: TGTGCCAGCAGCTTAGACCAGGCCATTGAAGCTTTCTTT. It yields the protein CASSLDQAIEAFF.

The chain combines TRBV9 with TRBJ1-1; TRBD1 aligns across 10 bases. CDR1 SGDLS and CDR2 YYNGEE come from the germline V gene. There are 15 residues in the CDR3. V lost 4 bases, J lost 5 bases, and 8 bases stayed unmatched. CDR3 DNA sequence: TGTGCCAGCAGCCATAGACAGGGGGCATCAACTGAAGCTTTCTTT. It yields the protein CASSHRQGASTEAFF.

This clone appeared once. The chain uses TRBV18 and TRBJ2-3, with 11 bases lining up with TRBD2. The junction had 2 bases not matched to a gene; V was cut back by 4 bases and J by 5 bases. This CDR3 spans 14 amino acids. CDR1 and CDR2 (germline): KGHSH, LQKENI. The CDR3 sequence: CASSQLAGVDTQYF. The CDR3 nucleotides read TGTGCCAGCTCACAACTAGCGGGGGTAGATACGCAGTATTTT.

Only one count was recorded for this clone. V gene TRBV28 combines with J gene TRBJ2-7, with D possibly being TRBD1 (6 bases). Between the trimmed V and J ends, which lost 3 bases and 2 bases, there was a span of 20 bases. This CDR3 has 17 amino acids. Germline CDR1 and CDR2: MDHEN and SYDVKM. The CDR3 region has the DNA TGTGCCAGCAGTTTCCCCCTGGGAGCAGGGGTCACCTACGAGCAGTACGTC. This sequence encodes CASSFPLGAGVTYEQYV.

DNA of the CDR3: TGCGCCAGCAGCTCCCCTCATAGCGGGGGGGAGGAGACCCAGTACTTC. It translates to CASSSPHSGGEETQYF. The rearrangement joins TRBV5-1 to TRBJ2-5, with TRBD2 matching over 11 bases. Germline V gene sequence: CDR1 SGHRS, CDR2 YFSETQ. CDR3 size: 16 residues. Trimming cost V 3 bases and J 5 bases; bases outside gene matches: 9.

V gene TRBV7-8 combines with J gene TRBJ2-3, with D uncertain. Germline lookup yields CDR1 SGHVS and CDR2 FQNEAQ. This CDR3 comprises 12 residues. Trimming shortened V by 1 base and J by 5 bases, and 4 bases separated the two germline ends. CDR3 amino acids: CASSLGIDTQYF. The CDR3 DNA is TGTGCCAGCAGCTTAGGAATAGATACGCAGTATTTT.

This clone has a single count. The chain employs TRBV27 and TRBJ2-3; TRBD1 agrees at 8 bases. J lost 1 base, V lost 5 bases, and 8 bases had no gene match. The CDR3 consists of 16 residues. Germline loops: CDR1 MNHEY, CDR2 SMNVEV (reference sequence). The DNA of the CDR3 is TGTGCCAGCAGTGTCAGGGGGCTCCAAGGCACAGATACGCAGTATTTT. As protein: CASSVRGLQGTDTQYF.

The chain is built from TRBV6-5 and TRBJ1-5, with D maybe TRBD1 (5 bases). The CDR3 totals 16 residues. The ends were cut back, 0 bases at V and 0 bases at J, with 9 bases in the middle. The germline CDR1 and CDR2 sequences are MNHEY and SVGAGI. CDR3 in DNA: TGTGCCAGCAGTTACTCGGGGGTGTCTAGCAATCAGCCCCAGCATTTT. Protein: CASSYSGVSSNQPQHF.

V usage is TRBV7-9 and J usage is TRBJ2-3; D is unclear. The CDR3 is made up of 16 amino acids. From germline, CDR1 is SEHNR and CDR2 FQNEAQ (reference sequence). The ends were cut back, 1 base at V and 1 base at J, with 12 bases in the middle. CDR3 coding DNA: TGTGCCAGCAGCTTAGGCACCCTCGGAGGCACAGATACGCAGTATTTT. Amino acids: CASSLGTLGGTDTQYF. Using reference TRBV7-9 and TRBJ2-3 for the parts outside the CDR3, the full variable domain is DTGVSQNPRHKITKRGQNVTFRCDPISEHNRLYWYRQTLGQGPEFLTYFQNEAQLEKSRLLSDRFSAERPKGSFSTLEIQRTEQGDSAMYLCASSLGTLGGTDTQYFGPGTRLTVL.

V gene TRBV28 combines with J gene TRBJ1-2; 10 bases match TRBD1. Germline CDR1 MDHEN, CDR2 SYDVKM. This CDR3 has 13 residues. The V gene end was trimmed by 5 bases and the J gene end by 7 bases; junction bases not matched to a gene: 4. The CDR3 loop is CASSHDRGLGYTF. CDR3 bases: TGTGCCAGCAGTCACGACAGGGGGCTTGGCTACACCTTC.

The rearrangement links TRBV28 to TRBJ1-6; a weak D match, TRBD1 (5 bases). Trimming took off 6 bases at V and 6 bases at J, with 9 bases between the two ends. CDR1 MDHEN and CDR2 SYDVKM come from the germline V gene. This CDR3 region has 13 residues. The CDR3 protein is CASRRDLNSPLHF. In DNA form, the CDR3 reads TGTGCCAGCAGGCGGGACCTTAATTCACCCCTCCACTTT.

V and J are TRBV9 and TRBJ2-1; D is uncertain. Germline assignment: CDR1 SGDLS and CDR2 YYNGEE. V lost 4 bases and J 8 bases, leaving 16 bases between the germline ends. The CDR3 runs 14 residues. The CDR3 bases are TGTGCCAGCAGCCCTCGAGTGGGAAAGGATGAGCAGTTCTTC. Translation: CASSPRVGKDEQFF.

This rearrangement joins TRBV7-6 to TRBJ2-5; 8 bases agree with TRBD2. The CDR3 is 16 amino acids. The germline V gene encodes CDR1 SGHVS and CDR2 FNYEAQ. The V segment lost 1 base and the J segment 1 base; nucleotides outside the gene matches: 5. This CDR3 reads CASSLVRGGSQETQYF. The CDR3, as DNA: TGTGCCAGCAGCTTAGTCCGGGGGGGGTCCCAAGAGACCCAGTACTTC.

This chain connects TRBV6-6 to TRBJ1-2; the match to TRBD1 covers 8 bases. The germline CDR1 and CDR2 sequences are MNHNY and SVGAGI (reference sequence). The V gene end was trimmed by 6 bases and the J gene end by 4 bases; junction bases not matched to a gene: 10. CDR3 length: 15 residues. The CDR3 loop is CASSPYSRGLYGYTF. The CDR3 coding sequence is TGTGCCAGCAGCCCGTATTCCAGGGGGCTCTATGGCTACACCTTC.

The chain combines TRBV25-1 with TRBJ2-3, with D hard to call. From germline, CDR1 is MGHDK and CDR2 SYGVNS. With 5 bases removed from V and 6 bases from J, the gap between germline ends came to 12 bases. CDR3 length: 13 residues. DNA for the CDR3: TGTGCCAGCAGTCCGAACGTAATGGATACGCAGTATTTT. Amino acids: CASSPNVMDTQYF.

This clone showed up just a few times. This chain uses TRBV2 with TRBJ2-3; the D call may be TRBD1 or TRBD2 (5 bases each). Germline CDR1 reads SNHLY; CDR2 reads FYNNEI. The V and J ends lost 6 bases and 3 bases respectively, with 16 bases between them. The length of the CDR3 is 15 residues. CDR3 in DNA: TGTGCCAGCAGAGATTCCGGGACCTCAACAGATACGCAGTATTTT. Protein: CASRDSGTSTDTQYF.

The chain recombines TRBV4-1 with TRBJ2-5, with 11 positions matching TRBD2. Germline CDR1 is MGHRA and CDR2 is YSYEKL. The CDR3 extends over 15 amino acids. With 4 bases clipped from V and 2 bases from J, the junction kept 3 bases outside the gene matches. DNA for the CDR3: TGCGCCAGCAGCCCCCTAGCGGGGGGACAAGAGACCCAGTACTTC. As protein: CASSPLAGGQETQYF.

The V call is TRBV3-1 (or the pseudogene TRBV3-2), the J call TRBJ1-4; D perhaps matches TRBD1 (6 bases). The germline V gene has CDR1 LGHDT and CDR2 YNNKEL (reference sequence). This CDR3 has 15 amino acids. V lost 2 bases, J lost 4 bases, and 11 bases lay in between. CDR3 amino acids: CASSQWTVNNEKLFF. Written as DNA, the CDR3 is TGTGCCAGCAGCCAATGGACAGTGAATAATGAAAAACTGTTTTTT.

This clone turned up a few times. The V and J genes are TRBV24-1 and TRBJ1-5; D remains ambiguous. Germline loops: CDR1 KGHDR, CDR2 SFDVKD. V was shortened by 5 bases and J by 4 bases, with 8 bases between the two germline ends. The length of the CDR3 is 13 residues. The CDR3 loop reads CATSGQVNQPQHF. CDR3 DNA: TGTGCCACCAGTGGGCAGGTTAATCAGCCCCAGCATTTT.

This clone has only a few counts. This sequence joins TRBV18 and TRBJ1-4, with D possibly TRBD1 on 5 matching bases. CDR3 size: 14 residues. With 0 bases removed from V and 8 bases from J, the gap between germline ends came to 10 bases. Germline V gives CDR1 KGHSH, CDR2 LQKENI. The CDR3 reads CASSPPGPGEKLFF. DNA for the CDR3: TGTGCCAGCTCACCACCGGGGCCGGGGGAAAAACTGTTTTTT. Complete variable domain (other parts from reference TRBV18 and TRBJ1-4): NAGVMQNPRHLVRRRGQEARLRCSPMKGHSHVYWYRQLPEEGLKFMVYLQKENIIDESGMPKERFSAEFPKEGPSILRIQQVVRGDSAAYFCASSPPGPGEKLFFGSGTQLSVL.

The chain employs TRBV18 and TRBJ1-1, with TRBD1 identical over 9 bases. Losses at the gene ends were 3 bases for V and 3 bases for J; bases not matched to a gene: 5. The CDR3 totals 15 residues. CDR1 and CDR2 from the germline V gene are KGHSH and LQKENI. The CDR3 is CASSPDRGADTEAFF. Here the CDR3 DNA reads TGTGCCAGCTCACCGGACAGGGGCGCGGACACTGAAGCTTTCTTT.

The rearrangement links TRBV9 to TRBJ2-5; TRBD1 matches at 8 bases. V lost 5 bases to trimming and J lost 5 bases; unmatched junction nucleotides: 8. Germline CDR1 and CDR2: SGDLS and YYNGEE. This CDR3 spans 14 amino acids. CDR3 nucleotides: TGTGCCAGCAGTAAAGGACAGGGCTATGAGACCCAGTACTTC. This translates into CASSKGQGYETQYF.

This clone was detected a few times. The chain combines TRBV3-1 (or the pseudogene TRBV3-2) with TRBJ2-2; a weak D match, TRBD2 (5 bases). Trimming cost V 3 bases and J 0 bases, with 11 bases left between them. The germline V gene has CDR1 LGHDT and CDR2 YNNKEL (reference sequence). The CDR3 is 16 residues long. CDR3 loop: CASSHRRLTNTGELFF. As DNA, the CDR3 is TGTGCCAGCAGCCATAGGAGGCTAACGAACACCGGGGAGCTGTTTTTT.

This rearrangement joins TRBV5-1 to TRBJ1-5; D is ambiguous. The CDR3 is 13 amino acids. In germline, CDR1 is SGHRS, CDR2 YFSETQ. Trimming removed 3 bases at V and 3 bases at J, with 7 bases between. The CDR3 DNA follows: TGCGCCAGCAGCTCTGGGTCCAATCAGCCCCAGCATTTT. Translated: CASSSGSNQPQHF. The variable domain in full, with the rest retrieved from reference TRBV5-1 and TRBJ1-5, is KAGVTQTPRYLIKTRGQQVTLSCSPISGHRSVSWYQQTPGQGLQFLFEYFSETQRNKGNFPGRFSGRQFSNSRSEMNVSTLELGDSALYLCASSSGSNQPQHFGDGTRLSIL.

The rearrangement uses TRBV5-1 and TRBJ1-1; 8 bases map to TRBD1. There are 17 residues in the CDR3. Germline V gene data show CDR1 as SGHRS and CDR2 as YFSETQ. V lost 4 bases and J lost 1; bases outside the gene matches: 12. Written as DNA, the CDR3 is TGCGCCAGCAGCACCGGACAGGGCTCCTTCACGAACACTGAAGCTTTCTTT. Translated, it gives CASSTGQGSFTNTEAFF.

The chain couples TRBV11-2 to TRBJ2-7; D is perhaps TRBD1 or TRBD2 (5 bases each). Looked up from germline, CDR1 is SGHAT and CDR2 is FQNNGV. The length of the CDR3 is 13 residues. V was trimmed by 3 bases and J by 3 bases, leaving 9 bases between them. CDR3: CASSFSGGYEQYV. The CDR3 nucleotides read TGTGCCAGCAGCTTTAGTGGGGGCTACGAGCAGTACGTC.

There are a few counts of this clone. This chain uses TRBV2 with TRBJ1-3; 8 nucleotides agree with TRBD1. Germline V gene data show CDR1 as SNHLY and CDR2 as FYNNEI. V dropped 1 base and J dropped 4; count of bases not matched to a gene: 6. The CDR3 loop spans 16 amino acids. The DNA of the CDR3 is TGTGCCAGCAGTGAAGGACGGGACAGGTTAGGAAACACCATATATTTT. Amino acids: CASSEGRDRLGNTIYF.

The chain combines TRBV18 with TRBJ2-5; D possibly corresponds to TRBD1 (5 bases). Trimming pared 3 bases from V and 5 bases from J, leaving 10 bases between. The CDR3 extends over 13 amino acids. Germline V CDR1 and CDR2: KGHSH, LQKENI. DNA of the CDR3: TGTGCCAGCTCACCCCGGCAGGGTGAGACCCAGTACTTC. Translated, it gives CASSPRQGETQYF.

The chain joins TRBV19 to TRBJ1-1; maybe TRBD1 (6 bases). This CDR3 is built from 14 residues. V was clipped by 7 bases and J by 0 bases, with 12 bases between them. Germline V gene lookup returns CDR1 LNHDA and CDR2 SQIVND (reference sequence). The CDR3, as DNA: TGTGCCAGTATCCTACAGGGTCTGAACACTGAAGCTTTCTTT. Residues: CASILQGLNTEAFF.

V is TRBV6-1 and J is TRBJ1-6, with D tentatively TRBD1 (6 bases). CDR1 and CDR2 (germline): MNHNS, SASEGT. CDR3 length equals 14 residues. V was trimmed by 3 bases and J by 4 bases, leaving 7 bases between them. CDR3: CASSEDSYNSPLHF. The CDR3 coding sequence is TGTGCCAGCAGTGAGGACAGTTATAATTCACCCCTCCACTTT.

A few counts support this clone. The rearrangement uses TRBV30 and TRBJ2-7; tentative D call: TRBD2 (5 bases). The CDR3 consists of 13 residues. Germline CDR1 GTSNPN, CDR2 SVGIG (reference sequence). Trimming pared 1 base from V and 2 bases from J, leaving 9 bases between. The CDR3 nucleotides read TGTGCCTGGAGTGCAGGAGGACCCTACGAGCAGTACGTC. Amino acids: CAWSAGGPYEQYV.